The entry below gives a single T cell receptor beta chain sequence along with its context. Per the original data handling: Researchers report that nucleated cell counts were estimated from reference gene primer amplification. Profiled with immunoSEQ multiplex PCR; TCRdb holds only in-frame clones, not every one. The DNA gave D and trimming, while V, J and clone size come from that table. The table lists around 260,000 clones, 83% of them singletons, with 8% to 10% in the top ten. The sample is drawn from a study of blood T cell repertoires in COVID-19. The wider study: Whether acute or convalescent, the COVID-19 samples came from the United States, Italy and Spain.

Trimming cost V 0 bases and J 5 bases; bases outside gene matches: 8. This CDR3 is 16 amino acids long. Germline V CDR1 and CDR2: LNHNV, YYDKDF (reference sequence). This TCR was recovered from a woman between 45 and 60 years old who had recovered from COVID-19. This chain connects TRBV15 to TRBJ2-5, with 8 positions matching TRBD2. The sequenced sample was peripheral blood. The CDR3 loop is CATSRDQGREGETQYF. Here the CDR3 DNA reads TGTGCCACCAGCAGAGATCAGGGACGGGAGGGGGAGACCCAGTACTTC.